Listed here are 9 T cell receptor beta chains from one sample, sequenced in a study of T-cell memory formation after mild COVID-19 (dated by TCRdb to the early 2020s). The library was made by 5' RACE. TCRdb names Illumina NovaSeq 6000 as the instrument used. The public reads were run again by TCRdb, first through fastp at Q25 and then through MiXCR, and only productive beta chains were kept. Merged by CDR3 protein, the rows form single entries marked with the most common genes and DNA. The sample records a few hundred thousand distinct CDR3 sequences, nearly 25% of which are singletons. The ten largest clones represent around 12% of the sample. The specimen was PBMCs or a T cell subset sorted from them (not recorded which). These receptors all come from an adult woman who had mild COVID-19 (a few samples of this study predate the infection). The sample titles of this study are shuffled in the database, so cell type and time point are left out; the donor was told from shared clones.

This chain links TRBV4-3 with TRBJ2-1, with 7 bases that match TRBD1. The CDR3 runs 19 residues. The germline V gene encodes CDR1 LGHNA and CDR2 YSLEER. The trim removed 1 base at V and 3 bases at J, leaving 15 bases unmatched. For the CDR3, the DNA is TGCGCCAGCAGCCAAGTTTACAGGGGTACCCTTAGCTACTACAATGAGCAGTTCTTC. It is translated as CASSQVYRGTLSYYNEQFF.

The chain couples TRBV4-3 to TRBJ2-5, with D maybe TRBD2 (6 bases). Germline CDR1 and CDR2: LGHNA and YSLEER. This CDR3 is built from 16 residues. Trimming took 4 bases from V and 1 from J, leaving 16 bases between them. The CDR3 coding sequence is TGCGCCAGCAGCCCTTCTCTAGCGCCGACCCAAGAGACCCAGTACTTC. Encoded protein: CASSPSLAPTQETQYF.

This clonotype came up a few times. The chain combines TRBV7-6 with TRBJ2-1; a possible D gene is TRBD2 (7 bases). In germline, CDR1 is SGHVS, CDR2 FNYEAQ. The V gene lost 1 base and the J gene lost 6 bases, with 25 bases spanning the gap. The CDR3 is made up of 19 amino acids. CDR3 nucleotide sequence: TGTGCCAGCAGCTTAGTTGGGGGGGCGATCGTCATAGGGTTCAATGAGCAGTTCTTC. Translation gives CASSLVGGAIVIGFNEQFF.

This rearrangement joins TRBV20-1 to TRBJ1-5; D possibly corresponds to TRBD1 (6 bases). This CDR3 comprises 13 residues. The V end was cut by 1 base, the J end by 6 bases, with 10 bases between. The germline V gene has CDR1 DFQATT and CDR2 SNEGSKA (reference sequence). CDR3 sequence (DNA): TGCAGTGCTAGAGGGTCGGACAGTCAGCCCCAGCATTTT. As protein: CSARGSDSQPQHF.

This clonotype was observed a handful of times. The V and J genes are TRBV11-3 and TRBJ1-1, with D possibly matching TRBD1 (5 bases). The CDR3 is made up of 17 amino acids. With 1 base removed from V and 0 bases from J, the gap between germline ends came to 15 bases. The germline V gene encodes CDR1 SGHNT and CDR2 YENEEA. The CDR3 reads CASSLVGIGALNTEAFF. The CDR3 nucleotides are TGTGCCAGCAGCTTAGTCGGAATTGGGGCCCTGAACACTGAAGCTTTCTTT.

The chain combines TRBV5-1 with TRBJ2-2; D may be TRBD2 (5 bases). The CDR3 totals 15 residues. The V gene lost 1 base and the J gene lost 5 bases, with 12 bases spanning the gap. CDR1 and CDR2 (germline): SGHRS, YFSETQ. CDR3 loop: CASSLKEAPTGELFF. As DNA, the CDR3 is TGCGCCAGCAGCTTGAAGGAGGCACCGACCGGGGAGCTGTTTTTT.

This chain connects TRBV5-5 to TRBJ1-5; D unresolved. CDR1 is SGHKS and CDR2 is YYEKEE in the germline V gene (reference sequence). This CDR3 spans 13 amino acids. Trimming left V 6 bases short and J 2 bases short, with 9 bases between. The CDR3 loop is CASTVEGNQPQHF. DNA for the CDR3: TGTGCCAGCACCGTTGAGGGCAATCAGCCCCAGCATTTT.

V and J are TRBV20-1 and TRBJ1-6; no firm D call. The CDR3 length is 15 residues. Per germline, CDR1 DFQATT and CDR2 SNEGSKA (reference sequence). V was clipped by 0 bases and J by 12 bases, with 18 bases between them. The DNA of the CDR3 is TGCAGTGCTAGAGAAATTGCCGTTACGCTAAGACCCCTCCACTTT. It specifies CSAREIAVTLRPLHF.

This chain's CDR3 is CASSLSASYEQYF. The CDR3 DNA sequence: TGTGCCAGCAGTTTATCGGCCTCCTACGAGCAGTACTTC. The V call is TRBV27, the J call TRBJ2-7, with D hard to call. The CDR3 is made up of 13 amino acids. Germline-derived CDR1 and CDR2 are MNHEY and SMNVEV (reference sequence). Trimming pared 0 bases from V and 0 bases from J, leaving 3 bases between.